The T cell receptor (beta chain) under discussion was sequenced for a study of control samples from healthy donors and cancer patients. The CDR3 loop spans 16 amino acids. With V trimmed by 0 bases and J by 6 bases, 3 bases remained unmatched. Germline V gene lookup returns CDR1 LGHNA and CDR2 YSLEER. The protocol was immunoSEQ multiplex PCR, while the TCRdb copy is restricted to in-frame clones and leaves out a portion. The data contain 110,000 to 150,000 clones, 85% to 95% of them singletons. Sequenced sample: blood. The sequence was obtained from a man in his forties in good health. The chain carries TRBV4-3 and TRBJ2-1; 12 bases agree with TRBD2. CDR3 bases: TGCGCCAGCAGCCAAGAGGCTAGCGGGGGGGCCAATGAGCAGTTCTTC. This sequence encodes CASSQEASGGANEQFF.